This T cell receptor (beta chain) was obtained from a study of Graves' ophthalmopathy and Graves' hyperthyroidism. This clonotype has at least ten counts. Beta-chain TCR CDR3 regions were amplified from RNA transcripts. Second-round multiplex PCR came after a first-round RT-PCR that employed HTBI primers. TCRdb re-called the multiplex PCR reads through MiXCR, storing one row per CDR3 protein. The sample contains around 590,000 distinct CDR3 sequences, about two fifths of which appear only once. Clinicians made diagnoses from clinical symptoms, serum thyroxine, TRAb, thyroid ultrasound and orbital computed tomography. This CDR3 is built from 14 residues. Trimming took off 4 bases at V and 1 base at J, with 11 bases between the two ends. The germline V gene encodes CDR1 SGDLS and CDR2 YYNGEE.

The sample taken for sequencing was peripheral blood or thyroid tissue (not recorded which). The genes are TRBV9 and TRBJ1-2, with D possibly matching TRBD1 (6 bases). This clonotype originated in an adult man with Graves' hyperthyroidism. In nucleotides, the CDR3 is TGTGCCAGCAGCATAGGACAGTTTAACTATGGCTACACCTTC. Translated, it gives CASSIGQFNYGYTF. Based on the CDR3 plus reference TRBV9 and TRBJ1-2, the full variable domain is DSGVTQTPKHLITATGQRVTLRCSPRSGDLSVYWYQQSLDQGLQFLIQYYNGEERAKGNILERFSAQQFPDLHSELNLSSLELGDSALYFCASSIGQFNYGYTFGSGTRLTVV.